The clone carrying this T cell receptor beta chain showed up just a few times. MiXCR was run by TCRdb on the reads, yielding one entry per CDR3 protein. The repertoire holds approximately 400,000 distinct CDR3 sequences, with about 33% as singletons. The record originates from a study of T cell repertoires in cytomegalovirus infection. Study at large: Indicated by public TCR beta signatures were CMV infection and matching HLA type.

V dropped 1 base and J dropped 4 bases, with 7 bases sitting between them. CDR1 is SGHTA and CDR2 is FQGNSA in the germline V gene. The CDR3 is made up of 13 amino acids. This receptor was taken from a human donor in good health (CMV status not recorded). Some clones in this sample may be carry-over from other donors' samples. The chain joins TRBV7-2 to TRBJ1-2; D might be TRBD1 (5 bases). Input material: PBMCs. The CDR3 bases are TGTGCCAGCAGCTTAGAACAGGTCTATGGCTACACCTTC. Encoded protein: CASSLEQVYGYTF. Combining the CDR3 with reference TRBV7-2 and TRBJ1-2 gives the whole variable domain GAGVSQSPSNKVTEKGKDVELRCDPISGHTALYWYRQSLGQGLEFLIYFQGNSAPDKSGLPSDRFSAERTGGSVSTLTIQRTQQEDSAVYLCASSLEQVYGYTFGSGTRLTVV.